This T cell receptor (beta chain) originates from a study of metastatic and nonmetastatic thyroid tumors. TCRdb re-processed the PCR reads through MiXCR. The table shows more than 50,000 clones, with 20% to 25% occurring only once. Nobody among the patients had been given any treatment before thyroid surgery. This clone occurred many times. The CDR3 is 14 residues long. The germline gives CDR1 SEHNR, CDR2 FQNEAQ (reference sequence). The ends were cut back, 8 bases at V and 2 bases at J, with 16 bases in the middle. Sequencing was done on a sample of blood. The V gene is TRBV7-9, the J gene TRBJ2-7; no clear D. This TCR was recovered from a female donor with papillary thyroid cancer or a benign thyroid nodule (not recorded which). Some clones in this sample may be carry-over from other donors' samples. CDR3 in amino acids: CASSKATTTYEQYF. The CDR3 DNA follows: TGTGCCAGCTCTAAGGCAACAACTACCTACGAGCAGTACTTC. Combining the CDR3 with reference TRBV7-9 and TRBJ2-7 gives the whole variable domain DTGVSQNPRHKITKRGQNVTFRCDPISEHNRLYWYRQTLGQGPEFLTYFQNEAQLEKSRLLSDRFSAERPKGSFSTLEIQRTEQGDSAMYLCASSKATTTYEQYFGPGTRLTVT.